This T cell receptor (beta chain) is from a study of cytotoxic CD8 clonotypes in ibrutinib-treated CLL. Study details: Mean yields were roughly 240,000 productive templates and over 85,000 productive rearrangements per sample. The study's findings and limits: Treatment saw public clonotypes, which were uncommon, either contract or stay stable. The clonality went up when patients responded to ibrutinib and dropped back toward baseline at progression.

V lost 3 bases and J 6 bases, leaving 14 bases between the germline ends. Germline CDR1 reads MDHEN; CDR2 reads SYDVKM. The CDR3 contains 14 residues. Measured with immunoSEQ multiplex PCR; TCRdb has only the in-frame clones, and not every one. The table has about 160,000 clones, about four fifths seen once. This clone was recorded once. What it binds is unknown. The TCR sequence derives from a human donor with chronic lymphocytic leukemia. This material consisted of PBMCs, taken after 24 months of ibrutinib treatment. This chain connects TRBV28 to TRBJ1-1; a possible D gene is TRBD1 (5 bases). The CDR3 nucleotides are TGTGCCAGCAGTTTTCCCGGGGACGGTCCTGAAGCTTTCTTT. Residues: CASSFPGDGPEAFF.